This is a list of T cell receptor beta chains from one sample in a study of blood T cell repertoires in COVID-19. Clones were sequenced by immunoSEQ multiplex PCR, and TCRdb holds only the in-frame ones, with some missing. The profile covers more than 95,000 clones, with about 86% appearing a single time and roughly 4% taken by the ten largest. Sequencing was carried out using peripheral blood. These receptors originate from a man between 60 and 75 years old with acute or convalescent COVID-19. Both conserved end residues are part of each CDR3. Each record gives: clone size, D gene, J gene, V gene, CDR3 protein, CDR3 DNA. A D gene is named only where the DNA matches it firmly. Clone size appears in some rows only: once, few, many, or a class for an expanded clone.

size: few; D: -; J: TRBJ2-1; V: TRBV30; CDR3: CAWSVGSARGYNEQFF; DNA: TGTGCCTGGAGTGTCGGTTCGGCCAGGGGCTACAATGAGCAGTTCTTC
size: -; D: TRBD2; J: TRBJ2-3; V: TRBV9; CDR3: CASSPQGAGADTQYF; DNA: TGTGCCAGCAGCCCCCAGGGAGCGGGAGCAGATACGCAGTATTTT
size: once; D: -; J: TRBJ1-1; V: TRBV19; CDR3: CASSPPPGNTEAFF; DNA: TGTGCCAGTAGCCCCCCCCCGGGGAATACTGAAGCTTTCTTT
size: -; D: TRBD2; J: TRBJ2-3; V: TRBV2; CDR3: CASSGTSGKTDTQYF; DNA: TGTGCCAGCAGTGGGACTAGCGGGAAGACAGATACGCAGTATTTT
size: -; D: -; J: TRBJ1-1; V: TRBV9; CDR3: CASSVTASGTEAFF; DNA: TGTGCCAGCAGCGTAACCGCCTCGGGAACTGAAGCTTTCTTT
size: -; D: -; J: TRBJ1-1; V: TRBV5-6; CDR3: CASSVDSNAEAFF; DNA: TGTGCCAGCAGCGTCGACAGTAACGCTGAAGCTTTCTTT
size: -; D: TRBD1; J: TRBJ1-1; V: TRBV6-5; CDR3: CASRRQGTNTEAFF; DNA: TGTGCCAGCAGGCGACAGGGGACGAACACTGAAGCTTTCTTT
size: -; D: TRBD1; J: TRBJ2-5; V: TRBV7-9; CDR3: CASSPRQGAGYETQYF; DNA: TGTGCCAGCAGCCCACGACAGGGGGCCGGTTACGAGACCCAGTACTTC
size: -; D: -; J: TRBJ1-5; V: TRBV7-2; CDR3: CASSPYEGQPQHF; DNA: TGTGCCAGCAGCCCCTATGAGGGTCAGCCCCAGCATTTT
size: once; D: -; J: TRBJ1-1; V: TRBV3-1/TRBV3-2; CDR3: CASSLGSRESAFF; DNA: TGTGCCAGCAGCCTAGGTAGCCGGGAGTCGGCTTTCTTT
size: -; D: TRBD1; J: TRBJ2-1; V: TRBV14; CDR3: CASSQWGQGLYNEQFF; DNA: TGTGCCAGCAGCCAGTGGGGACAGGGACTCTACAATGAGCAGTTCTTC
size: -; D: TRBD2; J: TRBJ2-5; V: TRBV20-1; CDR3: CSASAQRGSETQYF; DNA: TGCAGTGCTAGTGCCCAGCGGGGGAGTGAGACCCAGTACTTC
size: -; D: TRBD1; J: TRBJ2-1; V: TRBV7-9; CDR3: CASSLSGGLSNEQFF; DNA: TGTGCCAGCAGCTTATCAGGGGGCCTTTCGAATGAGCAGTTCTTC
size: -; D: -; J: TRBJ1-2; V: TRBV18; CDR3: CASSPEQGNYGYTF; DNA: TGTGCCAGCTCACCCGAACAGGGAAATTATGGCTACACCTTC
size: -; D: -; J: TRBJ1-2; V: TRBV5-1; CDR3: CASSQQGITYYGYTF; DNA: TGCGCCAGCAGCCAACAGGGTATTACGTACTATGGCTACACCTTC
size: -; D: -; J: TRBJ1-1; V: TRBV7-2; CDR3: CASSLVAANTEAFF; DNA: TGTGCCAGCAGCTTAGTGGCGGCGAACACTGAAGCTTTCTTT
size: -; D: -; J: TRBJ2-2; V: TRBV7-7; CDR3: CASSLSEGVTGELFF; DNA: TGTGCTAGCAGCCTAAGCGAGGGGGTCACCGGGGAGCTGTTTTTT
size: once; D: TRBD1; J: TRBJ2-5; V: TRBV3-1/TRBV3-2; CDR3: CASSQASGQRQETQYF; DNA: TGTGCCAGCAGCCAAGCTTCGGGACAGAGACAAGAGACCCAGTACTTC
size: -; D: -; J: TRBJ2-1; V: TRBV4-1; CDR3: CASSQDWGRGYNEQFF; DNA: TGCGCCAGCAGCCAAGATTGGGGCAGGGGATACAATGAGCAGTTCTTC
size: -; D: -; J: TRBJ1-5; V: TRBV2; CDR3: CARGGVQGNQPQHF; DNA: TGTGCCAGGGGGGGGGTACAGGGTAATCAGCCCCAGCATTTT
size: -; D: -; J: TRBJ2-3; V: TRBV5-4; CDR3: CASSGGAGGTDTQYF; DNA: TGTGCCAGCAGCGGGGGGGCGGGAGGCACAGATACGCAGTATTTT
size: -; D: TRBD2; J: TRBJ2-3; V: TRBV28; CDR3: CASRPQLAGELADTQYF; DNA: TGTGCCAGCAGACCCCAACTAGCGGGAGAATTAGCAGATACGCAGTATTTT
size: -; D: TRBD1; J: TRBJ2-3; V: TRBV5-4; CDR3: CASSGTGGGTDTQYF; DNA: TGTGCCAGCAGCGGGACAGGGGGAGGCACAGATACGCAGTATTTT
size: -; D: TRBD2; J: TRBJ2-1; V: TRBV6-2/TRBV6-3; CDR3: CASSYRAGGPNEQFF; DNA: TGTGCCAGCAGTTACAGAGCGGGAGGGCCGAATGAGCAGTTCTTC
size: -; D: TRBD1; J: TRBJ1-2; V: TRBV10-1; CDR3: CASSDRRNYGYTF; DNA: TGCGCCAGCTCGGACAGGAGGAACTATGGCTACACCTTC
size: -; D: TRBD1; J: TRBJ2-7; V: TRBV5-1; CDR3: CASSLGSQRGHEQYF; DNA: TGCGCCAGCAGCTTGGGAAGCCAAAGGGGGCACGAGCAGTACTTC
size: -; D: TRBD1; J: TRBJ2-7; V: TRBV12-5; CDR3: CASGLGGWDEQYF; DNA: TGTGCTAGTGGTTTAGGGGGCTGGGACGAGCAGTACTTC
size: -; D: -; J: TRBJ1-6; V: TRBV15; CDR3: CATSRASVGSPLHF; DNA: TGTGCCACCAGCAGAGCGAGCGTCGGTTCACCCCTCCACTTT
size: -; D: -; J: TRBJ2-2; V: TRBV2; CDR3: CASSEAGGVGELFF; DNA: TGTGCCAGCAGTGAAGCGGGGGGTGTCGGGGAGCTGTTTTTT
size: -; D: TRBD1; J: TRBJ1-1; V: TRBV6-5; CDR3: CASSMTTGGFTEAFF; DNA: TGTGCCAGCAGTATGACGACAGGGGGATTCACTGAAGCTTTCTTT
size: -; D: -; J: TRBJ2-7; V: TRBV7-2; CDR3: CASRFTQGGLNEQYF; DNA: TGTGCCAGCAGGTTCACTCAGGGAGGTCTTAACGAGCAGTACTTC
size: -; D: -; J: TRBJ2-2; V: TRBV9; CDR3: CASSVAGPAANTGELFF; DNA: TGTGCCAGCAGCGTAGCTGGGCCAGCGGCCAACACCGGGGAGCTGTTTTTT
size: -; D: -; J: TRBJ1-1; V: TRBV12-5; CDR3: CASGLSLGEGNTEAFF; DNA: TGTGCTAGTGGTTTGTCATTAGGTGAGGGGAACACTGAAGCTTTCTTT
size: -; D: -; J: TRBJ1-3; V: TRBV4-3; CDR3: CASSQDPPPHLGAGNTIYF; DNA: TGCGCCAGCAGCCAAGACCCGCCGCCCCACTTAGGGGCGGGAAACACCATATATTTT
size: -; D: TRBD1; J: TRBJ1-5; V: TRBV19; CDR3: CASSYRQGTRSNQPQHF; DNA: TGTGCCAGTAGTTATAGACAGGGGACAAGGAGCAATCAGCCCCAGCATTTT
size: -; D: TRBD1; J: TRBJ2-3; V: TRBV12-5; CDR3: CASGMGQGGDTQYF; DNA: TGTGCTAGTGGTATGGGACAGGGGGGAGATACGCAGTATTTT
size: -; D: TRBD2; J: TRBJ2-3; V: TRBV11-3; CDR3: CASSIGLAGDMDTQYF; DNA: TGTGCCAGCAGCATTGGACTAGCGGGAGATATGGATACGCAGTATTTT
size: -; D: -; J: TRBJ2-6; V: TRBV10-3; CDR3: CAISGDGPGANVLTF; DNA: TGTGCCATCAGTGGTGATGGGCCGGGGGCCAACGTCCTGACTTTC
size: -; D: -; J: TRBJ1-5; V: TRBV19; CDR3: CASRPEGGINNQPQHF; DNA: TGTGCCAGTAGGCCGGAGGGAGGGATTAATAATCAGCCCCAGCATTTT
size: -; D: TRBD1; J: TRBJ1-3; V: TRBV13; CDR3: CASSLQGARGNTIYF; DNA: TGTGCCAGCAGCTTACAGGGGGCGCGGGGAAACACCATATATTTT
size: -; D: -; J: TRBJ2-1; V: TRBV15; CDR3: CATKWGTGPLEQFF; DNA: TGTGCCACCAAGTGGGGGACTGGACCTTTGGAGCAGTTCTTC
size: -; D: TRBD1; J: TRBJ2-2; V: TRBV19; CDR3: CASTSLGQGRDTGELFF; DNA: TGTGCCAGCACATCCCTTGGACAGGGGAGAGACACCGGGGAGCTGTTTTTT
size: -; D: -; J: TRBJ2-2; V: TRBV29-1; CDR3: CSAAHGTGELFF; DNA: TGCAGCGCTGCCCACGGGACCGGGGAGCTGTTTTTT
size: once; D: TRBD1; J: TRBJ2-7; V: TRBV27; CDR3: CASSLRRGLNEQYF; DNA: TGTGCCAGCAGTTTACGCAGGGGGCTCAACGAGCAGTACTTC